The source of this T cell receptor beta chain is a study of human T cells and chemical hapten exposure. At the level of the study: TCR yields differed between samples (mainly from small differences in pooled library volume).

Each cDNA molecule in the library carried unique molecular identifiers. One entry per CDR3 protein, called by TCRdb with MiXCR from the RACE reads. The data show 25,000 to 35,000 distinct CDR3 sequences, 5% to 6.5% seen once. This clonotype was recorded at least ten times. The CDR3 has 13 residues. The V gene's germline CDR1 is GTSNPN and CDR2 SVGIG (reference sequence). V lost 0 bases to trimming and J lost 8 bases, with 11 bases between them. Time point in this sample: patch test 3, about 24 weeks after DPC sensitization. The treatment is: therapeutic diphenylcyclopropenone sensitization with weekly scalp DPC. Total RNA was extracted from unfractionated whole blood.

The clonotype was recovered from a man aged 30-40 years with alopecia areata. Some clones in this sample may be carry-over from other donors' samples. Sequences were derived from whole blood, sampled in connection with sensitization to the hapten diphenylcyclopropenone (DPC). This sequence joins TRBV30 and TRBJ1-5; D gene ambiguous. The CDR3 spells CAWSVDGQEPQHF. CDR3 nucleotide sequence: TGTGCCTGGAGTGTAGATGGCCAGGAGCCCCAGCATTTT.